The source of this T cell receptor beta chain is a study of blood T cell repertoires in COVID-19. The age range of participants was about 18 to 89 years, with residence in about two dozen US areas. Each participant's cohort was designated according to participant-reported clinical history. Recovery meant two consecutive negative NP/OP PCR tests, professional clearance, or resolved symptoms. Original processing notes: Counts of nucleated cells, estimated from reference gene primer amplification, were obtained. The method was immunoSEQ multiplex PCR; TCRdb's version includes in-frame clones alone and lacks a portion of them. V and J calls and clone size follow that table, whereas D and trimming were derived from the DNA. The sample records some 340,000 clones, more than 70% being singletons. Germline V gene data show CDR1 as ENHRY and CDR2 as SYGVKD. Trimming cost V 7 bases and J 7 bases; bases outside gene matches: 9. The length of the CDR3 is 14 residues.

This TCR derives from a woman between 25 and 40 years old who had recovered from COVID-19. Sequenced: PBMCs or T cells enriched from blood (not recorded which). This sequence joins TRBV10-3 and TRBJ2-1; 8 bases line up with TRBD1. CDR3 protein: CAITSDRVRNEQFF. The DNA of the CDR3 is TGTGCCATCACCTCGGACAGGGTTAGGAATGAGCAGTTCTTC.